This TCR beta chain was recorded in a study of T cell responses to AZD1222 COVID-19 vaccine. This CDR3 has 15 residues. Deletions cut 5 bases from V and 3 bases from J, with 16 bases between. Germline V gene lookup returns CDR1 SGHTA and CDR2 FQGNSA. Only in-frame clones appear in the TCRdb table, and some are missing; sequencing was by immunoSEQ multiplex PCR. The sample includes approximately 150,000 clones, 85% to 95% of them seen just once. The source was peripheral blood, collected on day 0 of AZD1222 vaccination. The receptor's source is an adult in good health. The chain uses TRBV7-2 and TRBJ1-2, with D maybe TRBD1 (5 bases). DNA for the CDR3: TGTGCCAGCAGCCCTGGGCGGGGACTGTACTATGGCTACACCTTC. Translating it yields CASSPGRGLYYGYTF.